This TCR beta chain was found in a study of blood T cell repertoires in COVID-19. Germline CDR1 is GTSNPN and CDR2 is SVGIG (reference sequence). The CDR3 length is 17 residues. The V gene lost 4 bases and the J gene lost 0 bases, with 16 bases spanning the gap. This clone was detected only a few times. The table came from immunoSEQ multiplex PCR; TCRdb's copy has only in-frame clones and leaves some out. The top ten hold 1% of the sample, which has approximately 310,000 clones, more than 75% seen once. This receptor was identified in a man between 50 and 59 years old with active or convalescent COVID-19. Sequencing was carried out using peripheral blood. The chain joins TRBV30 to TRBJ2-6; the D gene is possibly TRBD1 (6 bases). The DNA of the CDR3 is TGTGCCTGGACTTACGGCAGGGGTCCCTCTGGGGCCAACGTCCTGACTTTC. Its protein product is CAWTYGRGPSGANVLTF.